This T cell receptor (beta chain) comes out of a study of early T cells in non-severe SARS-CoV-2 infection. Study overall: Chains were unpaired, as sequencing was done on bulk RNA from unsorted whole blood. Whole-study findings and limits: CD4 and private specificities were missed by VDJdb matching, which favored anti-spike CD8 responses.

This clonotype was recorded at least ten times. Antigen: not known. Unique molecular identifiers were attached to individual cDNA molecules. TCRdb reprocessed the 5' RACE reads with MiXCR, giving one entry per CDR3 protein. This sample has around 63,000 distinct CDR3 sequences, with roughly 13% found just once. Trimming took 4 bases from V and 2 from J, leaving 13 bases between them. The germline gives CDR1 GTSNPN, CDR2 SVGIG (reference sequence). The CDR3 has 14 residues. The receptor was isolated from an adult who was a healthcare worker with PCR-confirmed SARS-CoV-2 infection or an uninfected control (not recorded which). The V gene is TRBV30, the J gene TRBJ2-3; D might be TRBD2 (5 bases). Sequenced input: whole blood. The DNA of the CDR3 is TGTGCCTGGACTATCACGGGGAACACAGATACGCAGTATTTT. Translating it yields CAWTITGNTDTQYF.